The 12 T cell receptor beta chains presented below share a single source sample, sequenced in a study of OX40 agonist ivuxolimab in advanced cancers. Sequenced by immunoSEQ multiplex PCR; TCRdb stores in-frame clones only, minus some. Of about 65,000 clones listed, roughly 87% are singletons. This material consisted of CD4+ or CD8+ T cells sorted from blood, taken in a trial of the OX40 agonist ivuxolimab. Every receptor here comes from an adult with an advanced solid tumor such as melanoma, head and neck, liver or kidney cancer.

The chain employs TRBV5-1 and TRBJ2-1; no clear D. The CDR3 extends over 15 amino acids. The germline V gene has CDR1 SGHRS and CDR2 YFSETQ. Trimming removed 4 bases from V and 2 bases from J, with 13 bases in between. The CDR3 DNA reads TGCGCCAGCAGCCCCCACGACCTTACCTACAATGAGCAGTTCTTC. Its translation is CASSPHDLTYNEQFF.

The chain links TRBV15 to TRBJ2-3; D is unresolved. CDR1 is LNHNV, CDR2 YYDKDF, per germline (reference sequence). The V end lost 1 base, the J end lost 1 base, and 3 bases lay between the germline ends. The CDR3 is 13 residues long. The CDR3: CATSRGRTDTQYF. CDR3 coding DNA: TGTGCCACCAGCAGAGGACGCACAGATACGCAGTATTTT. The entire variable domain, with the rest obtained from reference TRBV15 and TRBJ2-3, is as follows: DAMVIQNPRYQVTQFGKPVTLSCSQTLNHNVMYWYQQKSSQAPKLLFHYYDKDFNNEADTPDNFQSRRPNTSFCFLDIRSPGLGDTAMYLCATSRGRTDTQYFGPGTRLTVL.

The chain uses TRBV5-4 and TRBJ2-5; 12 bases line up with TRBD2. Germline V gives CDR1 SGHNT, CDR2 YYREEE (reference sequence). V was pared by 4 bases and J by 5 bases, with 6 bases of the junction left unmatched. The CDR3 consists of 15 residues. DNA for the CDR3: TGTGCCAGCAGCCCGCTAGCGGGGGGGCCGGAGACCCAGTACTTC. As protein: CASSPLAGGPETQYF.

V usage is TRBV7-9 and J usage is TRBJ2-3; 14 bases align to TRBD2. Unmatched junction bases numbered 10, after V lost 5 bases and J lost 6 bases. The CDR3 sequence is 17 residues long. Looked up from germline, CDR1 is SEHNR and CDR2 is FQNEAQ (reference sequence). The DNA of the CDR3 is TGTGCCAGCAGCCCAGGACTAGCGGGGGGTAGGATTGATACGCAGTATTTT. This codes for CASSPGLAGGRIDTQYF. Variable domain in full (rest from reference TRBV7-9 and TRBJ2-3): DTGVSQNPRHKITKRGQNVTFRCDPISEHNRLYWYRQTLGQGPEFLTYFQNEAQLEKSRLLSDRFSAERPKGSFSTLEIQRTEQGDSAMYLCASSPGLAGGRIDTQYFGPGTRLTVL.

CDR3 coding DNA: TGTGCCTGGAGCCCCGGGGGACAGTCCTATGGCTACACCTTC. This encodes CAWSPGGQSYGYTF. The J gene is TRBJ1-2, the V gene TRBV30; 7 bases are shared with TRBD1. The ends lost 3 bases at V and 4 bases at J; junction bases unmatched: 8. This CDR3 is built from 14 residues. The germline V gene encodes CDR1 GTSNPN and CDR2 SVGIG (reference sequence).

The chain has TRBV5-4 and TRBJ2-3; D unresolved. CDR3 length: 15 residues. Germline CDR1 SGHNT, CDR2 YYREEE (reference sequence). V lost 2 bases, J lost 3 bases, and 13 bases lay in between. The CDR3 nucleotides are TGTGCCAGCAGCTTCAACAGTAGGATGACAGATACGCAGTATTTT. Translation gives CASSFNSRMTDTQYF.

The chain couples TRBV18 to TRBJ1-6; no clear D gene. The CDR3 consists of 15 residues. The V gene's germline CDR1 is KGHSH and CDR2 LQKENI. V lost 3 bases and J 8 bases, leaving 14 bases between the germline ends. CDR3 in amino acids: CASSPISLADSPLHF. In nucleotides, the CDR3 is TGTGCCAGCTCACCTATCAGTCTAGCGGATTCACCCCTCCACTTT.

This chain's CDR3 is CASSLGVGSTEAFF. DNA of the CDR3: TGTGCCAGCAGCTTGGGGGTGGGCTCCACTGAAGCTTTCTTT. The chain employs TRBV7-9 and TRBJ1-1; a possible D gene is TRBD1 (5 bases). Trimming took 3 bases from V and 4 from J, leaving 12 bases between them. CDR1 is SEHNR, CDR2 FQNEAQ, per germline (reference sequence). This CDR3 has 14 amino acids.

The V gene is TRBV2, the J gene TRBJ2-5; D possibly matches TRBD1 or TRBD2 (6 bases each). The germline V and J ends were trimmed by 7 bases and 4 bases, with 13 bases remaining between them. Germline CDR1 is SNHLY and CDR2 is FYNNEI. The CDR3 is 13 amino acids. The DNA for the CDR3 is TGTGCCAGCACCAAGGGGGGTTTAGAGACCCAGTACTTC. Translation gives CASTKGGLETQYF. Drawing the rest from reference TRBV2 and TRBJ2-5, the complete variable domain is EPEVTQTPSHQVTQMGQEVILRCVPISNHLYFYWYRQILGQKVEFLVSFYNNEISEKSEIFDDQFSVERPDGSNFTLKIRSTKLEDSAMYFCASTKGGLETQYFGPGTRLLVL.

The genes are TRBV5-5 and TRBJ1-6; the match to TRBD1 covers 8 bases. Germline trimming cut 4 bases from V and 8 bases from J; bases unmatched to any gene: 8. The V gene's germline CDR1 is SGHKS and CDR2 YYEKEE (reference sequence). This CDR3 contains 15 residues. The CDR3 here is CASSQWTGRDSPLHF. In DNA form, the CDR3 reads TGTGCCAGCAGCCAATGGACAGGGAGGGATTCACCCCTCCACTTT.

The chain carries TRBV5-8 and TRBJ1-5; TRBD1 might be the D (6 bases). V lost 2 bases and J lost 4, with 10 bases in between. Germline lookup yields CDR1 SGHTS and CDR2 YDEGEE. This CDR3 comprises 14 residues. Written as DNA, the CDR3 is TGTGCCAGCAGCTTCAGGGGTTTTAATCAGCCCCAGCATTTT. Translation gives CASSFRGFNQPQHF.

As concerns this clone: Relative to the germline gene, one junction end is altered; a read error may explain this. The chain recombines TRBV10-3 with TRBJ2-1; D not certain. Germline CDR1 and CDR2: ENHRY and SYGVKD. The CDR3 length is 11 residues. Here the CDR3 DNA reads TGTGCCGTCAGCGTACTCAATGAGCAGTTCTTC. Translated, it gives CAVSVLNEQFF.